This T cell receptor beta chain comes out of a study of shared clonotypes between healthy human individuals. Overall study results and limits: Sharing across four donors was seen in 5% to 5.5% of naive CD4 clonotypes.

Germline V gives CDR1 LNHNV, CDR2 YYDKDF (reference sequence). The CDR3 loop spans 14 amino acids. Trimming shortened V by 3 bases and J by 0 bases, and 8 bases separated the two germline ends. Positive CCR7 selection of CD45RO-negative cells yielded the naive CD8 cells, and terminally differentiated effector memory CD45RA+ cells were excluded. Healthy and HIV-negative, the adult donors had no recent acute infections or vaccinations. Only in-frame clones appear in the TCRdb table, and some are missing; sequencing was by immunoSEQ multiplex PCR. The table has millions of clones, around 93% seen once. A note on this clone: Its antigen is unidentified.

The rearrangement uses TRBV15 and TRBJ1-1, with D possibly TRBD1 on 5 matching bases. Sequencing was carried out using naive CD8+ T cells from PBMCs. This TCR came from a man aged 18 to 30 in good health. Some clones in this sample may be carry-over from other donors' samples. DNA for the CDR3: TGTGCCACCAGCAGGCGGGGGATGAACACTGAAGCTTTCTTT. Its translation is CATSRRGMNTEAFF. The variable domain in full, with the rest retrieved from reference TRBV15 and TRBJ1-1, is DAMVIQNPRYQVTQFGKPVTLSCSQTLNHNVMYWYQQKSSQAPKLLFHYYDKDFNNEADTPDNFQSRRPNTSFCFLDIRSPGLGDTAMYLCATSRRGMNTEAFFGQGTRLTVV.